Each of the 32 T cell receptor beta chains below was sequenced from the same sample in a study of T cells after yellow fever vaccination. TCRdb analysed the 5' RACE reads with MiXCR anew, one entry per CDR3 protein. The sample records approximately 610,000 distinct CDR3 sequences, less than 20% being singletons. The source material was PBMCs, sampled 5 days after the first yellow fever vaccination. Receptors originate from a man aged 18 to 30 who received the YFV17D yellow fever vaccine.

This clonotype was detected only a few times. The genes are TRBV20-1 and TRBJ2-3, with D tentatively TRBD1 (6 bases). With 5 bases removed from V and 6 bases from J, the gap between germline ends came to 12 bases. The CDR3 is 12 residues long. Germline assignment: CDR1 DFQATT and CDR2 SNEGSKA (reference sequence). The CDR3 loop is CSAWDKGDTQYF. The CDR3 coding sequence is TGCAGTGCTTGGGACAAGGGGGATACGCAGTATTTT.

The chain links TRBV24-1 to TRBJ1-5; 8 bases are a match to TRBD1. The CDR3 loop spans 15 amino acids. Germline trimming cut 3 bases from V and 3 bases from J; bases unmatched to any gene: 3. Germline CDR1 and CDR2: KGHDR and SFDVKD. The CDR3 loop reads CATSDTGGSNQPQHF. CDR3 DNA: TGTGCCACCAGTGATACAGGGGGGTCCAATCAGCCCCAGCATTTT.

The V call is TRBV5-6, the J call TRBJ1-6; unclear D gene. V gave up 2 bases and J gave up 10 bases, with 16 bases separating them. This CDR3 is built from 15 residues. Germline CDR1 and CDR2: SGHDT and YYEEEE. The CDR3 protein is CASSFSVSSLSPLHF. The CDR3 DNA is TGTGCCAGCAGCTTTTCGGTCAGCTCTCTCTCACCCCTCCACTTT.

The rearrangement uses TRBV20-1 and TRBJ1-1; D is possibly TRBD1 (6 bases). From germline, CDR1 is DFQATT and CDR2 SNEGSKA (reference sequence). The CDR3 sequence is 15 residues long. Between the trimmed V and J ends, which lost 3 bases and 2 bases, there was a span of 16 bases. CDR3 nucleotide sequence: TGCAGTGCTAGGCTGCCGGGGGGGCTAAACACTGAAGCTTTCTTT. Its protein product is CSARLPGGLNTEAFF.

The chain combines TRBV6-5 with TRBJ2-5; 8 bases agree with TRBD1. CDR1 is MNHEY and CDR2 is SVGAGI in the germline V gene. V lost 1 base to trimming and J lost 3 bases; unmatched junction nucleotides: 1. CDR3 length: 14 amino acids. CDR3 coding DNA: TGTGCCAGCAGTTACTTGGACAGGGAAGAGACCCAGTACTTC. This codes for CASSYLDREETQYF.

The sample holds a few counts of this clonotype. The genes are TRBV7-2 and TRBJ2-7, with 9 bases fitting TRBD1. V shed 5 bases and J 0 bases; nucleotides not matched to a gene: 8. The germline V gene has CDR1 SGHTA and CDR2 FQGNSA. The CDR3 is made up of 16 amino acids. The chain's CDR3 is CASSRDRDRDSYEQYF. Here the CDR3 DNA reads TGTGCCAGCAGCCGAGACCGGGACAGGGACTCCTACGAGCAGTACTTC.

The V gene is TRBV5-1, the J gene TRBJ2-2; D might be TRBD2 (5 bases). The V end was cut by 2 bases, the J end by 8 bases, with 7 bases between. In germline, CDR1 is SGHRS, CDR2 YFSETQ. The length of the CDR3 is 12 residues. This CDR3 is CASSFGLGELFF. CDR3 DNA sequence: TGCGCCAGCAGCTTCGGACTGGGGGAGCTGTTTTTT. Supplemented by reference TRBV5-1 and TRBJ2-2, the full variable domain reads KAGVTQTPRYLIKTRGQQVTLSCSPISGHRSVSWYQQTPGQGLQFLFEYFSETQRNKGNFPGRFSGRQFSNSRSEMNVSTLELGDSALYLCASSFGLGELFFGEGSRLTVL.

This clonotype came up a few times. The chain employs TRBV18 and TRBJ1-1; D call uncertain. Deletions cut 2 bases from V and 0 bases from J, with 10 bases between. The CDR3 is 15 amino acids. Germline loops: CDR1 KGHSH, CDR2 LQKENI. DNA of the CDR3: TGTGCCAGCTCACCAAATCCTTCGGTGAACACTGAAGCTTTCTTT. Encoded protein: CASSPNPSVNTEAFF.

The chain carries TRBV5-5 and TRBJ2-7; 11 positions agree with TRBD1. This CDR3 is built from 18 residues. With V trimmed by 3 bases and J by 3 bases, 14 bases remained unmatched. Germline V gives CDR1 SGHKS, CDR2 YYEKEE (reference sequence). CDR3: CASSSSKGWTGGFYEQYV. DNA of the CDR3: TGTGCCAGCAGCTCCTCCAAGGGGTGGACAGGGGGCTTCTACGAGCAGTACGTC.

A few counts support this clonotype. The chain employs TRBV15 and TRBJ1-4; perhaps TRBD1 as D (6 bases). Between the trimmed V and J ends, which lost 3 bases and 8 bases, there was a span of 19 bases. Germline V gene data show CDR1 as LNHNV and CDR2 as YYDKDF (reference sequence). The length of the CDR3 is 16 residues. The CDR3, as DNA: TGTGCCACCAGCAGGATCCTACGTGGGACACACGAAAAACTGTTTTTT. It is translated as CATSRILRGTHEKLFF.

This sequence joins TRBV20-1 and TRBJ2-2, with unresolved D. The CDR3 contains 14 residues. Germline CDR1 and CDR2: DFQATT and SNEGSKA (reference sequence). Trimming removed 4 bases from V and 0 bases from J, with 9 bases in between. The CDR3 DNA is TGCAGTGCTAACGGTCGCCCGAACACCGGGGAGCTGTTTTTT. Protein sequence: CSANGRPNTGELFF.

This sequence joins TRBV28 and TRBJ2-3, with 8 bases identical to TRBD2. Germline V gene data show CDR1 as MDHEN and CDR2 as SYDVKM. J was trimmed by 0 bases and V by 6 bases; bases with no gene match: 8. CDR3 length: 16 residues. In DNA, the CDR3 is TGTGCCAGCAGCGAATGGAGCGGGGGTAGCACAGATACGCAGTATTTT. Its protein product is CASSEWSGGSTDTQYF.

This clonotype was counted between two and nine times. J is TRBJ2-7 and V is TRBV6-1, with 8 bases fitting TRBD1. Germline V gene lookup returns CDR1 MNHNS and CDR2 SASEGT. The CDR3 is 14 amino acids. V gave up 6 bases and J gave up 3 bases; unmatched junction bases: 7. CDR3 bases: TGTGCCAGCAGGCTCGACAGGGGATTCTACGAGCAGTACTTC. Encoded protein: CASRLDRGFYEQYF.

This clonotype has just a few counts. V gene TRBV6-2 or TRBV6-3 combines with J gene TRBJ1-4; D perhaps matches TRBD1 (5 bases). The germline V gene encodes CDR1 MNHEY and CDR2 SVGEGT. This CDR3 has 15 residues. V gave up 2 bases and J gave up 7 bases, with 14 bases separating them. CDR3 coding DNA: TGTGCCAGCAGTTACGGCGTGGAGGGGACTGAAAAACTGTTTTTT. Protein product: CASSYGVEGTEKLFF.

The V gene is TRBV12-3 or TRBV12-4, the J gene TRBJ1-6; D uncertain. V was trimmed by 3 bases and J by 9 bases, leaving 12 bases between them. The CDR3 extends over 14 amino acids. The chain's CDR3 is CASSFGEVGSPLHF. The DNA for the CDR3 is TGTGCCAGCAGTTTTGGGGAAGTGGGTTCACCCCTCCACTTT.

The rearrangement joins TRBV24-1 to TRBJ2-1, with D possibly called TRBD1 or TRBD2 (6 bases each). Trimming cost V 3 bases and J 4 bases, with 15 bases left between them. The germline V gene has CDR1 KGHDR and CDR2 SFDVKD. The CDR3 runs 16 residues. CDR3 in DNA: TGTGCCACCAGTGATAATCGGAGGGGGGCATACAATGAGCAGTTCTTC. It specifies CATSDNRRGAYNEQFF.

This clonotype was seen repeatedly, ten times or more. This sequence joins TRBV4-3 and TRBJ2-1; D is unresolved. This CDR3 is 13 amino acids long. Per the germline V gene, CDR1 is LGHNA and CDR2 is YSLEER. The V end lost 2 bases, the J end lost 9 bases, and 11 bases lay between the germline ends. The CDR3 DNA sequence: TGCGCCAGCAGCCAAAATTTGGCTGGTGAGCAGTTCTTC. Protein: CASSQNLAGEQFF.

This clonotype occurred a few times. The chain has TRBV5-6 and TRBJ2-7; 7 positions match TRBD1. The V gene's germline CDR1 is SGHDT and CDR2 YYEEEE. With 4 bases clipped from V and 3 bases from J, the junction kept 7 bases outside the gene matches. The CDR3 contains 14 residues. The CDR3 DNA is TGTGCCAGCAGCAGAAGACAGGGTATCTACGAGCAGTACGTC. Encoded protein: CASSRRQGIYEQYV.

This clonotype was picked up a small number of times. V gene TRBV4-3 combines with J gene TRBJ1-2; TRBD1 agrees at 7 bases. Unmatched junction bases numbered 18, after V lost 4 bases and J lost 10 bases. Germline assignment: CDR1 LGHNA and CDR2 YSLEER. The length of the CDR3 is 16 residues. CDR3 sequence reads: CASSPGGGRRASDYTF. The CDR3 region has the DNA TGCGCCAGCAGCCCAGGGGGGGGACGGCGGGCTTCCGACTACACCTTC.

V is TRBV10-1 and J is TRBJ2-1, with TRBD2 matching 8 bases. The CDR3 is made up of 13 amino acids. Trimming cost V 6 bases and J 5 bases; bases outside gene matches: 3. CDR1 is WNHNN, CDR2 SYGVQD, per germline (reference sequence). The CDR3 nucleotides are TGCGCCAGCAGCCAGCGGGGGAACAATGAGCAGTTCTTC. It yields the protein CASSQRGNNEQFF.

The V call is TRBV4-3, the J call TRBJ1-4; no clear D. Germline CDR1 reads LGHNA; CDR2 reads YSLEER. With 0 bases removed from V and 3 bases from J, the gap between germline ends came to 5 bases. The CDR3 sequence is 14 residues long. The CDR3 sequence: CASSQEMSNEKLFF. CDR3 nucleotides: TGCGCCAGCAGCCAAGAAATGTCTAATGAAAAACTGTTTTTT.

This clonotype has just a few counts. The rearrangement links TRBV7-2 to TRBJ1-1; D might be TRBD1 (6 bases). In germline, CDR1 is SGHTA, CDR2 FQGNSA. V was shortened by 1 base and J by 7 bases, with 13 bases between the two germline ends. This CDR3 contains 14 residues. The CDR3 spells CASSLVVLTGEAFF. The CDR3 nucleotides are TGTGCCAGCAGCTTAGTAGTTCTGACAGGTGAAGCTTTCTTT.

This clonotype was seen at least ten times. V and J are TRBV5-5 and TRBJ2-1; D possibly matches TRBD1 or TRBD2 (5 bases each). This CDR3 region has 15 residues. Trimming removed 3 bases at V and 7 bases at J, with 17 bases between. Germline CDR1 and CDR2: SGHKS and YYEKEE (reference sequence). This CDR3 is CASSWQGFEGNEQFF. CDR3 sequence (DNA): TGTGCCAGCAGCTGGCAGGGATTTGAGGGGAATGAGCAGTTCTTC. Variable domain in full (rest from reference TRBV5-5 and TRBJ2-1): DAGVTQSPTHLIKTRGQQVTLRCSPISGHKSVSWYQQVLGQGPQFIFQYYEKEERGRGNFPDRFSARQFPNYSSELNVNALLLGDSALYLCASSWQGFEGNEQFFGPGTRLTVL.

This chain links TRBV29-1 with TRBJ2-5; the match to TRBD2 covers 8 bases. This CDR3 region has 11 residues. Germline trimming cut 7 bases from V and 5 bases from J; bases unmatched to any gene: 3. The V gene's germline CDR1 is SQVTM and CDR2 ANQGSEA. In DNA, the CDR3 is TGCAGCGCGGGGGGGCCGGAGACCCAGTACTTC. Protein sequence: CSAGGPETQYF. The entire variable domain, with the rest obtained from reference TRBV29-1 and TRBJ2-5, is as follows: SAVISQKPSRDICQRGTSLTIQCQVDSQVTMMFWYRQQPGQSLTLIATANQGSEATYESGFVIDKFPISRPNLTFSTLTVSNMSPEDSSIYLCSAGGPETQYFGPGTRLLVL.

This clonotype was counted at least ten times. V gene TRBV20-1 combines with J gene TRBJ1-1; 8 bases agree with TRBD1. The length of the CDR3 is 12 residues. The germline V gene encodes CDR1 DFQATT and CDR2 SNEGSKA (reference sequence). Trimming at V came to 5 bases and at J to 10 bases, leaving 9 bases not matched to a gene. CDR3 region: CSAPDRALVAFF. For the CDR3, the DNA is TGCAGTGCTCCGGACAGGGCATTGGTAGCTTTCTTT.

The chain couples TRBV20-1 to TRBJ1-1; perhaps TRBD1 as D (6 bases). The V end was cut by 5 bases, the J end by 5 bases, with 21 bases between. Per germline, CDR1 DFQATT and CDR2 SNEGSKA (reference sequence). The CDR3 contains 15 residues. The CDR3 region is CSADSQSTGTTEAFF. CDR3 nucleotide sequence: TGCAGTGCTGACTCTCAATCGACGGGGACAACTGAAGCTTTCTTT.

The rearrangement links TRBV5-1 to TRBJ1-3, with a tentative D call TRBD1 (5 bases). V lost 0 bases and J 0 bases, leaving 13 bases between the germline ends. Germline V gives CDR1 SGHRS, CDR2 YFSETQ. The CDR3 is 17 amino acids. The CDR3 sequence: CASSLGGLLTSGNTIYF. In nucleotides, the CDR3 is TGCGCCAGCAGCTTGGGGGGACTGCTTACCTCTGGAAACACCATATATTTT.

At least ten counts were recorded for this clonotype. The CDR3 region is CASSPTEETQYF. The CDR3 nucleotides read TGTGCCAGCAGTCCAACGGAAGAGACCCAGTACTTC. The genes are TRBV6-2 or TRBV6-3 and TRBJ2-5; D call uncertain. Germline V CDR1 and CDR2: MNHEY, SVGEGT. This CDR3 spans 12 amino acids. Trimming removed 5 bases at V and 3 bases at J, with 7 bases between.

This clonotype was counted a few times. V usage is TRBV7-3 and J usage is TRBJ2-3; 7 bases map to TRBD1. The CDR3 length is 14 residues. CDR1 and CDR2 (germline): SGHTA, FQGTGA. With 5 bases clipped from V and 1 base from J, the junction kept 3 bases outside the gene matches. CDR3 residues: CASSEDRGTDTQYF. The CDR3 DNA reads as TGTGCCAGCAGCGAAGACAGGGGCACAGATACGCAGTATTTT.

V gene TRBV20-1 combines with J gene TRBJ2-5, with D hard to call. This CDR3 is built from 13 residues. Deletions cut 0 bases from V and 1 base from J, with 6 bases between. CDR1 is DFQATT and CDR2 is SNEGSKA in the germline V gene (reference sequence). CDR3 sequence (DNA): TGCAGTGCTAGAGATCCCCTCCAAGAGACCCAGTACTTC. This sequence encodes CSARDPLQETQYF.

The gene calls are TRBV18 and TRBJ1-2; D not resolved. The V and J ends lost 1 base and 11 bases respectively, with 14 bases between them. This CDR3 spans 13 amino acids. Looked up from germline, CDR1 is KGHSH and CDR2 is LQKENI. CDR3 residues: CASSPQPGTPYTF. The CDR3 bases are TGTGCCAGCTCACCACAGCCGGGAACTCCTTACACCTTC.

The V and J genes are TRBV6-5 and TRBJ2-6, with unresolved D. V was shortened by 4 bases and J by 0 bases, with 7 bases between the two germline ends. The CDR3 consists of 15 residues. Germline loops: CDR1 MNHEY, CDR2 SVGAGI. Here the CDR3 reads CASSFSVSGANVLTF. The CDR3 nucleotides read TGTGCCAGCAGTTTTTCGGTCTCTGGGGCCAACGTCCTGACTTTC.